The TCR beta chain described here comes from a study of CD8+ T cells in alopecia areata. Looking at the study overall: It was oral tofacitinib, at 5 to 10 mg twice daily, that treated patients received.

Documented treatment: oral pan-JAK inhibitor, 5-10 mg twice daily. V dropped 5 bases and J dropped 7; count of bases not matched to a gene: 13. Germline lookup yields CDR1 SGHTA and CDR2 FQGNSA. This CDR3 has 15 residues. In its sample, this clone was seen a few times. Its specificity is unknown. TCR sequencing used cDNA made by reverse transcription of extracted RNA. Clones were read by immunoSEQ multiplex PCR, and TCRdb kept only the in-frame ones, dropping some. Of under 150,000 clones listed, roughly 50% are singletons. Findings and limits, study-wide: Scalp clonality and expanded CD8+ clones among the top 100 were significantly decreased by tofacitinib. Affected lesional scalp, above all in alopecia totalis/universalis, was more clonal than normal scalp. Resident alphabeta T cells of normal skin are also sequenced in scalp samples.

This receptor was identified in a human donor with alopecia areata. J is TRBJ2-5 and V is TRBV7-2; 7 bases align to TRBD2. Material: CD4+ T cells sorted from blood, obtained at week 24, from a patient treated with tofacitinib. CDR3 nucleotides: TGTGCCAGCAGCAAGAGGTTCGGACTAGACGGGACCCAGTACTTC. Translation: CASSKRFGLDGTQYF.